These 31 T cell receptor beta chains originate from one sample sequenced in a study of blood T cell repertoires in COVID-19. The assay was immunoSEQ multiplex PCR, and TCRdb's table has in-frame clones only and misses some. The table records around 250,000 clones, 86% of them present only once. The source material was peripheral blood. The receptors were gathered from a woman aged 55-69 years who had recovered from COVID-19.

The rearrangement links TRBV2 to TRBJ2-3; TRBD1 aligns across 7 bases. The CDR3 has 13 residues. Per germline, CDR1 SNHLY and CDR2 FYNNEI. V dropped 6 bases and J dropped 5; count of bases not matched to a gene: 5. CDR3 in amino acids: CASRGQSLDTQYF. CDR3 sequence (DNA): TGTGCCAGCAGGGGACAGTCCTTAGATACGCAGTATTTT.

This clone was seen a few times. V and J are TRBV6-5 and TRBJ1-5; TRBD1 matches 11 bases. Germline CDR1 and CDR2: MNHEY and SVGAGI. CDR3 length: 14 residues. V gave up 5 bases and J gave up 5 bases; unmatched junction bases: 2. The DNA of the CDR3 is TGTGCCAGCAGTCGGACAGGGGGCCATCAGCCCCAGCATTTT. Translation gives CASSRTGGHQPQHF.

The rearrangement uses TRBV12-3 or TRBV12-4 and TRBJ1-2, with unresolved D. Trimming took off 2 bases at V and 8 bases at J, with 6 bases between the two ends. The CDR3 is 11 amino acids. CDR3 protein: CASSLRRGYTF. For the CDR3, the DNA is TGTGCCAGCAGTTTACGCCGGGGCTACACCTTC.

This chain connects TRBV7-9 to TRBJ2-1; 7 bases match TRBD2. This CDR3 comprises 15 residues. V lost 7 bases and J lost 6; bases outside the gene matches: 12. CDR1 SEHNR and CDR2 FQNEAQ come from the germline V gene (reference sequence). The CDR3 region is CASITGTTKANEQFF. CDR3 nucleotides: TGTGCCAGCATCACCGGGACTACGAAGGCCAATGAGCAGTTCTTC.

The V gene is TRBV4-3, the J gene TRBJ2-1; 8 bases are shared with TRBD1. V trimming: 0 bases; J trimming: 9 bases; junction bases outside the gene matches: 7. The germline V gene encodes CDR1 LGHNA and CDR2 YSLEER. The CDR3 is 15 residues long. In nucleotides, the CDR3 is TGCGCCAGCAGCCAAGATAGCAGGGGGCTGGGTGAGCAGTTCTTC. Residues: CASSQDSRGLGEQFF.

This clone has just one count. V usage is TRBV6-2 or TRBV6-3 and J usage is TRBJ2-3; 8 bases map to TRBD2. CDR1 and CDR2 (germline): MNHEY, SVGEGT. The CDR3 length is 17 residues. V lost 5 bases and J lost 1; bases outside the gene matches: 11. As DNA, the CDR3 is TGTGCCAGCAGTGATCTACGGGGGGGACTGGGCACAGATACGCAGTATTTT. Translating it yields CASSDLRGGLGTDTQYF.

CDR3 in amino acids: CASSSGSTDTQYF. The CDR3 DNA follows: TGTGCCAGCAGCTCCGGGTCTACAGATACGCAGTATTTT. This chain links TRBV7-3 with TRBJ2-3; D is unresolved. CDR3 length equals 13 residues. V was trimmed by 4 bases and J by 3 bases, leaving 8 bases between them. Looked up from germline, CDR1 is SGHTA and CDR2 is FQGTGA.

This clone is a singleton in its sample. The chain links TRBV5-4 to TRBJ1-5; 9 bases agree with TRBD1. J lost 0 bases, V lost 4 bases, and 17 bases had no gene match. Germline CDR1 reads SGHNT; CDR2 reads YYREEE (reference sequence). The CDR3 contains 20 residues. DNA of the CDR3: TGTGCCAGCAGCCCTGGCCCCGGGACAGGGTCGACCGATAGCAATCAGCCCCAGCATTTT. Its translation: CASSPGPGTGSTDSNQPQHF. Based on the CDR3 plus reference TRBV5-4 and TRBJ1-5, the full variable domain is ETGVTQSPTHLIKTRGQQVTLRCSSQSGHNTVSWYQQALGQGPQFIFQYYREEENGRGNFPPRFSGLQFPNYSSELNVNALELDDSALYLCASSPGPGTGSTDSNQPQHFGDGTRLSIL.

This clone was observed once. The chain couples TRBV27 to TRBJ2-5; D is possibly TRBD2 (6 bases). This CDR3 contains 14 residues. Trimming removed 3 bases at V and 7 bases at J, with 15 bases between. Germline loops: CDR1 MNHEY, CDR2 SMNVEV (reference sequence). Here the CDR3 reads CASSFTGEAVTQYF. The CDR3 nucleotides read TGTGCCAGCAGTTTCACCGGGGAGGCGGTGACCCAGTACTTC.

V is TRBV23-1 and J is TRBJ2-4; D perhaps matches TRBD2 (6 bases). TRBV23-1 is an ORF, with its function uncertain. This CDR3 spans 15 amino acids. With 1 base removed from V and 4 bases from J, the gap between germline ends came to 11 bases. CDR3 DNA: TGCGCCAGCAGTCAATGCGGGGAGGCAAAAAACATTCAGTACTTC. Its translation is CASSQCGEAKNIQYF.

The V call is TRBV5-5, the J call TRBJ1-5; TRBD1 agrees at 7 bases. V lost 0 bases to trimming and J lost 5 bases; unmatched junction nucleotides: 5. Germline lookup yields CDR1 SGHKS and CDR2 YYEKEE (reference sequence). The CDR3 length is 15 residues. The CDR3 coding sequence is TGTGCCAGCAGCTTGGGAAGACAGGGCCATCAGCCCCAGCATTTT. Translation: CASSLGRQGHQPQHF.

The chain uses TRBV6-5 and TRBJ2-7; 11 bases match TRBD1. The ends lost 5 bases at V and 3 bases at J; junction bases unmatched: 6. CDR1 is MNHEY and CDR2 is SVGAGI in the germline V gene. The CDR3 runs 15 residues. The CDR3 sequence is CASSIRDRGIYEQYF. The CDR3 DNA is TGTGCCAGCAGTATCCGGGACAGGGGGATCTACGAGCAGTACTTC.

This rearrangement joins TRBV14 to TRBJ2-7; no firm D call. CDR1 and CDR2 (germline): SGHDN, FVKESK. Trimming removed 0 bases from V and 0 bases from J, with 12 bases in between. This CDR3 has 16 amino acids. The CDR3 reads CASSQDSRHSSYEQYF. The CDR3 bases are TGTGCCAGCAGCCAAGACTCCCGTCACAGCTCCTACGAGCAGTACTTC.

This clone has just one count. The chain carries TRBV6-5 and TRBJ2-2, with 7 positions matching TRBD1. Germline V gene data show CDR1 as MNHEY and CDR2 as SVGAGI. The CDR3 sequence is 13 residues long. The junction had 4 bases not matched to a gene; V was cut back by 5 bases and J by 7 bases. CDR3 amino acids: CASSRQGDGELFF. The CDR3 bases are TGTGCCAGCAGTCGACAGGGTGACGGGGAGCTGTTTTTT.

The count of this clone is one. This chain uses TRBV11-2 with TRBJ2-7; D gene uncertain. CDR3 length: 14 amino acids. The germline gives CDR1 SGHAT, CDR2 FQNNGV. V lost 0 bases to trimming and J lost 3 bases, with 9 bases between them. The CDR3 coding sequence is TGTGCCAGCAGCTTAGAGGGCGCAGGCTACGAGCAGTACTTC. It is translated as CASSLEGAGYEQYF.

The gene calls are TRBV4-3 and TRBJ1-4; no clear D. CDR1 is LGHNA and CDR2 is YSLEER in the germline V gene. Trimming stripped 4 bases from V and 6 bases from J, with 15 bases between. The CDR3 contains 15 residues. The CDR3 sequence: CASSLGTLGDEKLFF. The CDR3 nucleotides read TGCGCCAGCAGCCTCGGCACCTTGGGAGATGAAAAACTGTTTTTT.

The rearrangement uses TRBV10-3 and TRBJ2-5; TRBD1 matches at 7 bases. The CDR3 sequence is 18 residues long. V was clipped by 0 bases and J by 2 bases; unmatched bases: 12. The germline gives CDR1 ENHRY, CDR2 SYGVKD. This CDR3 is CAISESIFPGQRQETQYF. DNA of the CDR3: TGTGCCATCAGTGAGTCGATTTTCCCGGGACAGCGTCAAGAGACCCAGTACTTC.

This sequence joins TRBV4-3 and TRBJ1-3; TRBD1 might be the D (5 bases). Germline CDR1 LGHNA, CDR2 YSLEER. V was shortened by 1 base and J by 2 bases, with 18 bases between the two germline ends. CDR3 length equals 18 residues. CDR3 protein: CASSQGRDFGFTGNTIYF. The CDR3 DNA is TGCGCCAGCAGCCAAGGGAGGGACTTCGGCTTCACTGGAAACACCATATATTTT.

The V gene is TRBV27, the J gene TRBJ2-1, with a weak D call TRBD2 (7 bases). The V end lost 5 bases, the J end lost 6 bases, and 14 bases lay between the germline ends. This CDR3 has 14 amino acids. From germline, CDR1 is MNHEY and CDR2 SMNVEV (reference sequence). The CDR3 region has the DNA TGTGCCAGCAGTCTGGGGGGGCTGGGCAATGAGCAGTTCTTC. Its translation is CASSLGGLGNEQFF.

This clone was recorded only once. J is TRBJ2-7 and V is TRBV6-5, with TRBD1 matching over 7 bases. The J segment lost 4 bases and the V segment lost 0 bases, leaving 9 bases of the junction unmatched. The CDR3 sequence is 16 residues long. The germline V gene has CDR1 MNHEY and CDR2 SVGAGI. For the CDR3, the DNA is TGTGCCAGCAGTTACTCGATTGGACAGGTTGATTACGAGCAGTACTTC. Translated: CASSYSIGQVDYEQYF.

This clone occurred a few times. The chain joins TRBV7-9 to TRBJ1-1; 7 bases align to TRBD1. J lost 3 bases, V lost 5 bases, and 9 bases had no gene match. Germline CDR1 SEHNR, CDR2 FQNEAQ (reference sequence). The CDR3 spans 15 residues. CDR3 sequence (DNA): TGTGCCAGCAGCGACAGGGCCCAAATTGACACTGAAGCTTTCTTT. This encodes CASSDRAQIDTEAFF.

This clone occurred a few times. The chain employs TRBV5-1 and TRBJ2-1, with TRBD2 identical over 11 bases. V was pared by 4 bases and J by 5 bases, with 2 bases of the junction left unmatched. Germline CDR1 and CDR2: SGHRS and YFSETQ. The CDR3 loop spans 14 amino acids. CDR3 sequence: CASSKGLADNEQFF. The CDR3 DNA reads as TGCGCCAGCAGCAAGGGACTAGCGGACAATGAGCAGTTCTTC.

The CDR3: CASIPAQARDFNQPQHF. In DNA form, the CDR3 reads TGTGCCAGTATCCCCGCACAGGCCAGAGATTTTAATCAGCCCCAGCATTTT. This chain joins TRBV19 and TRBJ1-5, with D perhaps TRBD1 (5 bases). V was cut by 7 bases and J by 4 bases, with 23 bases left in between. The CDR3 sequence is 17 residues long. From germline, CDR1 is LNHDA and CDR2 SQIVND (reference sequence).

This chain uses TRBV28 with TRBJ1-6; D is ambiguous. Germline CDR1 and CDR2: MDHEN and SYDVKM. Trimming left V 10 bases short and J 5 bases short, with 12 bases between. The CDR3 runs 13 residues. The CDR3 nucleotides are TGTGCCACTACGGGTCAAAATAATTCACCCCTCCACTTT. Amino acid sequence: CATTGQNNSPLHF.

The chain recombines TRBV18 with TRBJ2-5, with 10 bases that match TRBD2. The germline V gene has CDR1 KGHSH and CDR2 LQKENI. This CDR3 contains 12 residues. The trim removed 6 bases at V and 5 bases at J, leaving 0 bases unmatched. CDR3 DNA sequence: TGTGCCAGCTCGGGACTAGCGGAGACCCAGTACTTC. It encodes CASSGLAETQYF.

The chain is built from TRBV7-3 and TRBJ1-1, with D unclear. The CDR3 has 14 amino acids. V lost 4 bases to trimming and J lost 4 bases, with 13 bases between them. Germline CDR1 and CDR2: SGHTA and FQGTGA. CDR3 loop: CASSSRPEVTEAFF. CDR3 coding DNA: TGTGCCAGCAGCTCAAGGCCGGAGGTCACTGAAGCTTTCTTT.

As DNA, the CDR3 is TGTGCCAGCAGCTTAGCGGGCGAGGGCCTCCGGGCAAGTGAGCAGTTCTTC. This encodes CASSLAGEGLRASEQFF. The gene calls are TRBV7-9 and TRBJ2-1, with a weak D call TRBD2 (5 bases). Germline lookup yields CDR1 SEHNR and CDR2 FQNEAQ (reference sequence). This CDR3 spans 17 amino acids. The ends were cut back, 0 bases at V and 9 bases at J, with 21 bases in the middle.

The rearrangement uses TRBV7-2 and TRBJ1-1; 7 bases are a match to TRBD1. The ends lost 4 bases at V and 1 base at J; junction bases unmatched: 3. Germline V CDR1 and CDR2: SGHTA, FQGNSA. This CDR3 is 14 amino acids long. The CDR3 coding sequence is TGTGCCAGCAGCTCACAGGGGAGGAACACTGAAGCTTTCTTT. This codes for CASSSQGRNTEAFF.

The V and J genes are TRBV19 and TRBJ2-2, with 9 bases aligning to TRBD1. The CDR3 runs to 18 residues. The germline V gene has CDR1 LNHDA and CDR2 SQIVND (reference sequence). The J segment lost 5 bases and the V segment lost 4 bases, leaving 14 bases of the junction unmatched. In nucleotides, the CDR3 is TGTGCCAGTAGTAGACAGTCCGGACAGGGGCCCCGGACCGGGGAGCTGTTTTTT. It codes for CASSRQSGQGPRTGELFF.

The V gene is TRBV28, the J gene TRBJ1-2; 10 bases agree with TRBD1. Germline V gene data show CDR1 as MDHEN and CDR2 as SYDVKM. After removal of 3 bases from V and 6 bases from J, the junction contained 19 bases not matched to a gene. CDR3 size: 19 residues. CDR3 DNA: TGTGCCAGCAGTTTGGCGGACAGGGGGATCCCATTCCCCTTCCATGGCTACACCTTC. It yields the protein CASSLADRGIPFPFHGYTF.

CDR3 sequence reads: CAISESGGTGRYNSPLHF. CDR3 nucleotide sequence: TGTGCCATCAGTGAGTCGGGAGGGACAGGGCGCTATAATTCACCCCTCCACTTT. The rearrangement uses TRBV10-3 and TRBJ1-6, with TRBD1 matching 9 bases. V shed 0 bases and J 3 bases; nucleotides not matched to a gene: 6. Germline loops: CDR1 ENHRY, CDR2 SYGVKD. The CDR3 length is 18 residues.